A single TCR beta chain is shown here with its context. What it binds is unknown. The sample is drawn from a study of T cells in localized non-small cell lung cancer. Study observations and caveats: In adjacent lung, a median roughly 60 of the top 100 tumor clones were found. Adjacent uninvolved lung had the highest clonality, suggesting focused antigen responses.

There are 14 residues in the CDR3. V lost 1 base, J lost 1 base, and 7 bases lay in between. From germline, CDR1 is LGHNT and CDR2 FRNRAP. Sequencing was performed with immunoSEQ multiplex PCR; in TCRdb, only in-frame clones are kept and a portion is missing. Of about 6,700 clones in the sample, approximately 50% were seen once. The sequences come from lymph node tissue, collected before any cancer treatment. The clonotype was recovered from a female donor of 60 years or more with stage I lung adenocarcinoma. This sequence joins TRBV12-5 and TRBJ1-1, with D uncertain. The CDR3 DNA reads as TGTGCTAGTGGTTTGGGGGGAAGGAACACTGAAGCTTTCTTT. It specifies CASGLGGRNTEAFF.